A single T cell receptor beta chain is shown here with its context. It has no known antigen specificity. The record has no base qualities; no much larger clone is one base away. The record originates from a study of blood T cell repertoires in COVID-19 (dated by TCRdb to the early 2020s). For the study in its entirety: Samples from collaborators originated in the United States, Italy and Spain and spanned both the acute and convalescent phases of COVID-19. The material from the prospective study consisted of cDNA or gDNA derived from T cells, B-cell-depleted T cells, or PBMCs. The dataset comprised deeply sampled blood TCRbeta repertoires from subjects exposed to, actively infected with, or recovered from COVID-19. The repertoires were released in a freely available public database meant as a resource for research on the immune response to SARS-CoV-2. Samples were obtained from the ongoing ImmuneRACE study (first 160 participants) and from about 1,300 subjects provided by 6 global collaborators. Nearly every sample came with metadata listing a de-identified subject ID, COVID-19 status, age in years and sex. HLA class I and class II types, where available, came from metadata supplied by the sample provider rather than from assay-based typing.

Paper-wide results and their limitations: The quantity of clinical and demographic metadata differed by source and by participant and was supplied without curation.

The immunoSEQ Assay, a bias-controlled multiplex PCR, was used to amplify TCRbeta CDR3 regions from genomic DNA. For the original study's pipeline: Nucleated cell counts per sample were estimated from amplification of reference gene primers within the assay. To quantify the absolute abundance of each unique TCRbeta CDR3 rearrangement, sequence reads were collapsed and filtered. Productive Simpson clonality was computed per sample as the square root of Simpson's diversity index over productive rearrangements. TCRdb stores this immuneACCESS table with in-frame sequences only. Part of the clones is absent; in the studies checked, under half of the shortfall reflects unresolved V genes, and no reason is known for the rest. D and trimming come from the DNA, and the V and J calls and clone size come from that table. The sample profile shows over 300,000 clones; roughly 90% of them were found once. Jointly, the top ten make up nearly 6.5% of the sample.

The germline V gene sets CDR1 to MNHEY and CDR2 to SVGEGT. Germline trimming: 2 bases from V, 1 base from J; junction bases outside gene matches: 12. There are 18 amino acids in the CDR3, from cysteine to phenylalanine inclusive. Only the CDR3 part of the read is kept: 54 bases, read in frame from the first base. A second Seattle source provided samples from volunteer blood donors who had recovered from COVID-19. Each collaborating institution followed its own protocols to collect whole blood in K2EDTA tubes. Collaborator samples were shipped for TCRbeta analysis as frozen whole blood, isolated PBMCs, or DNA extracted from either sample type.

This TCR was sampled from a man between 18 and 29 years old who had recovered from COVID-19. The sequenced material came from peripheral blood. The rearrangement combines TRBV6-2 or TRBV6-3 with TRBJ1-1, with 8 bases aligning to TRBD1. The sequenced DNA: TGTGCCAGCAGTTACGATGGACAGGGAACGAGAGGGAACACTGAAGCTTTCTTT. Its protein is CASSYDGQGTRGNTEAFF.